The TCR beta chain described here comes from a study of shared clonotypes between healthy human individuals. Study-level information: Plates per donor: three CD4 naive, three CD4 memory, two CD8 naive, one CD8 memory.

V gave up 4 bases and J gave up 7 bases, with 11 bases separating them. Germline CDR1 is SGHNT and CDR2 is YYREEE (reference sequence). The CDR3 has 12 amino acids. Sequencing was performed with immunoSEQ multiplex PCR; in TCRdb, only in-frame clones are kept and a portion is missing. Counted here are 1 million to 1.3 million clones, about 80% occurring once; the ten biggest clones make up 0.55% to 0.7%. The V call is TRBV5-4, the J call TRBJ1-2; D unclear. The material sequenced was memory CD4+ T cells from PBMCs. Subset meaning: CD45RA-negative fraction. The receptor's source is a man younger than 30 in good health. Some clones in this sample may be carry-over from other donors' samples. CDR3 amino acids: CASSRDNGGYTF. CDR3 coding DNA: TGTGCCAGCAGCAGGGATAACGGTGGCTACACCTTC.